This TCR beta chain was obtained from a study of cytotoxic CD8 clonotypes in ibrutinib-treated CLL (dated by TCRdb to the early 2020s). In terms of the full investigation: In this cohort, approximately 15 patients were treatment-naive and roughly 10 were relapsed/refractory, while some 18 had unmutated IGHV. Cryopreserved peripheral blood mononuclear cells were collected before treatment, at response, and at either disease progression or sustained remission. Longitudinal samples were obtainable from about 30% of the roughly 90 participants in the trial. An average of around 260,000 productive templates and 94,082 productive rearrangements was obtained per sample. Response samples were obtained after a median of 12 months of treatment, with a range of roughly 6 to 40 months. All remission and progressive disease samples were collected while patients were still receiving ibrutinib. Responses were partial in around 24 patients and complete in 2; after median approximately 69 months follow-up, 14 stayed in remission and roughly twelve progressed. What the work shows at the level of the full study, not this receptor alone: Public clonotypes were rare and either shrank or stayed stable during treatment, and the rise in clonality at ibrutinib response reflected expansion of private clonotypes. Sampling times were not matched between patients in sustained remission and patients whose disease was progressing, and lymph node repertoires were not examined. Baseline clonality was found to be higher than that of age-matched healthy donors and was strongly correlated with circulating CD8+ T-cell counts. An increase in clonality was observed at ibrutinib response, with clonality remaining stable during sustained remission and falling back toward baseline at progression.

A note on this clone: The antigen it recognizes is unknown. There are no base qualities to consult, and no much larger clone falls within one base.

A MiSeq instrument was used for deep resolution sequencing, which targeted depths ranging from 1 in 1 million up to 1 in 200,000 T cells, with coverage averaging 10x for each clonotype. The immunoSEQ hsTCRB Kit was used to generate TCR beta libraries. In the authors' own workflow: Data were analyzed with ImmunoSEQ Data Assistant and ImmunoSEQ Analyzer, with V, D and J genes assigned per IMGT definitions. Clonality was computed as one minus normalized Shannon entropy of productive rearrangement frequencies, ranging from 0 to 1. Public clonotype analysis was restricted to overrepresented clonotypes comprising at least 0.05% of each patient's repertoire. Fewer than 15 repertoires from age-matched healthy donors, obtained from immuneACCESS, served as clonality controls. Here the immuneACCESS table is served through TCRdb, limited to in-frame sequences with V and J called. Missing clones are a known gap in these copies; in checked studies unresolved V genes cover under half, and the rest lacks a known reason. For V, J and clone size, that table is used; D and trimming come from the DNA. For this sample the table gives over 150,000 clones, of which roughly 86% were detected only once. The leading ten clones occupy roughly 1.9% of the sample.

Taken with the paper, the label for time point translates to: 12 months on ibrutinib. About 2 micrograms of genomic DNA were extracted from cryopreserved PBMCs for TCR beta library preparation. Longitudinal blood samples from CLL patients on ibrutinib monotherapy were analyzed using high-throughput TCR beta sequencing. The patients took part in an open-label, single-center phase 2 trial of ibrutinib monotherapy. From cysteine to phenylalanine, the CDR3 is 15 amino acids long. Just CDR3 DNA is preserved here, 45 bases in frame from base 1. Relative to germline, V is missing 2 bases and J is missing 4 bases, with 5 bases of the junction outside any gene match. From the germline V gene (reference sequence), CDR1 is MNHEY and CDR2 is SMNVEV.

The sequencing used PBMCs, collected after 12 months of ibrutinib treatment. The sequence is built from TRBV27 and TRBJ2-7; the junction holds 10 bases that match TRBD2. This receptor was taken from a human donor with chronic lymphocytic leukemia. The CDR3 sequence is CASSLEASGGYEQYF. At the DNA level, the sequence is TGTGCCAGCAGTTTAGAGGCTAGCGGGGGATACGAGCAGTACTTC.